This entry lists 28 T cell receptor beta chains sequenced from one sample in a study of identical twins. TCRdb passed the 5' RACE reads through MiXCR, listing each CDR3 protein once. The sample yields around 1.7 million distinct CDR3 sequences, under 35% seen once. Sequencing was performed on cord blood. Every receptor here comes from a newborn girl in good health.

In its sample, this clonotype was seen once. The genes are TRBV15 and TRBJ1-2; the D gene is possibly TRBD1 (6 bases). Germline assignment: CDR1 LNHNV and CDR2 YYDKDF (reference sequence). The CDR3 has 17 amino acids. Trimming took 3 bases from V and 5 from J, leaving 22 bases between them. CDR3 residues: CATSSVAGARAEYGYTF. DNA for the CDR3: TGTGCCACCAGCAGTGTCGCAGGGGCACGCGCGGAGTATGGCTACACCTTC.

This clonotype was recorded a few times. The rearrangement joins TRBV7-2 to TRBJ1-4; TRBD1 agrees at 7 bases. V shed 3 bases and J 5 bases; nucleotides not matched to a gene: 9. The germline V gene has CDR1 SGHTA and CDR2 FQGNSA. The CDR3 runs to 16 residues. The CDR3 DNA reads TGTGCCAGCAGCTTGACCCCGGGACAGATCAATGAAAAACTGTTTTTT. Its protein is CASSLTPGQINEKLFF. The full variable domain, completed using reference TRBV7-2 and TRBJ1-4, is GAGVSQSPSNKVTEKGKDVELRCDPISGHTALYWYRQSLGQGLEFLIYFQGNSAPDKSGLPSDRFSAERTGGSVSTLTIQRTQQEDSAVYLCASSLTPGQINEKLFFGSGTQLSVL.

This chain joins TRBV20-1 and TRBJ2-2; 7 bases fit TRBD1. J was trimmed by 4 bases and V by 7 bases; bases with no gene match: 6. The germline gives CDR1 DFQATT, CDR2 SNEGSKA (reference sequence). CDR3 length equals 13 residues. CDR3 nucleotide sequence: TGCAGTGGGGACAGCCCCTTCACCGGGGAGCTGTTTTTT. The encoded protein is CSGDSPFTGELFF.

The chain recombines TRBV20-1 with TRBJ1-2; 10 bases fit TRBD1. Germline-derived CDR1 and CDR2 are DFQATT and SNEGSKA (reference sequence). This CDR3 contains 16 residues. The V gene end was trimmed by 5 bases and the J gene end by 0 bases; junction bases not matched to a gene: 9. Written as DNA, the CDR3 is TGCAGTGCTGGAAGACAGGGGGCCTACTCTAACTATGGCTACACCTTC. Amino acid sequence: CSAGRQGAYSNYGYTF.

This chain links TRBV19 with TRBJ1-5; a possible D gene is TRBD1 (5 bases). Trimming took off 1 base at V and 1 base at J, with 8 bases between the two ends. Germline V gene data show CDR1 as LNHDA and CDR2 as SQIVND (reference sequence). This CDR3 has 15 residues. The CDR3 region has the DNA TGTGCCAGTAGTATAGTCTACAGGAGCAATCAGCCCCAGCATTTT. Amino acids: CASSIVYRSNQPQHF.

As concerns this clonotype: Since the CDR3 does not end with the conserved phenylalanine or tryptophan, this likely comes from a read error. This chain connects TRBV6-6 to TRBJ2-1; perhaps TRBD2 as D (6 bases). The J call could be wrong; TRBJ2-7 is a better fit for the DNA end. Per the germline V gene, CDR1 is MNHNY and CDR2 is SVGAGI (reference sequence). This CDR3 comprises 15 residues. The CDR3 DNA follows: TGTGCCAGCAGTTACGGGACTCCTGGGTCCTACGAGCAGTACCTC. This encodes CASSYGTPGSYEQYL.

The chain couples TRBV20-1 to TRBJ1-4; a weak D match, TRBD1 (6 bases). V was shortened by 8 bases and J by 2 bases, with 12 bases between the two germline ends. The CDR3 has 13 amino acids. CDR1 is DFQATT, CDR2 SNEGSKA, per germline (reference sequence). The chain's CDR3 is CSSTGSTNEKLFF. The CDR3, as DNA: TGCAGTTCCACAGGGAGCACTAATGAAAAACTGTTTTTT.

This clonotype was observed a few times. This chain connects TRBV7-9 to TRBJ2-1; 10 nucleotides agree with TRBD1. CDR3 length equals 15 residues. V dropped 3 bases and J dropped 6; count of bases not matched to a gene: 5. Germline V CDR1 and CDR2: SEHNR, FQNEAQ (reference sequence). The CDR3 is CASSFRDRGSNEQFF. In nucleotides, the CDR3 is TGTGCCAGCAGCTTCCGGGACAGGGGTTCCAATGAGCAGTTCTTC. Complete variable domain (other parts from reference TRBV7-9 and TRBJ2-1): DTGVSQNPRHKITKRGQNVTFRCDPISEHNRLYWYRQTLGQGPEFLTYFQNEAQLEKSRLLSDRFSAERPKGSFSTLEIQRTEQGDSAMYLCASSFRDRGSNEQFFGPGTRLTVL.

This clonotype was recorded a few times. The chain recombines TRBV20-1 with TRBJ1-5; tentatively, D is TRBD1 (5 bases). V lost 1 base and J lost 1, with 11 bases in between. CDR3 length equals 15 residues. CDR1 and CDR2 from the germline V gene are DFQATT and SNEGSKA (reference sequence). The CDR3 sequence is CSARVGTGSNQPQHF. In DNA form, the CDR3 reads TGCAGTGCTAGAGTTGGGACGGGGAGCAATCAGCCCCAGCATTTT.

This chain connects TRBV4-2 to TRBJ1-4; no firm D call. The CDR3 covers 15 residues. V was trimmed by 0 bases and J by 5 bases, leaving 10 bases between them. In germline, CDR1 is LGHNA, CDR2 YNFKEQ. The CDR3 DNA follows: TGTGCCAGCAGCCAAGACTGGCAGGCGAATGAAAAACTGTTTTTT. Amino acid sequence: CASSQDWQANEKLFF.

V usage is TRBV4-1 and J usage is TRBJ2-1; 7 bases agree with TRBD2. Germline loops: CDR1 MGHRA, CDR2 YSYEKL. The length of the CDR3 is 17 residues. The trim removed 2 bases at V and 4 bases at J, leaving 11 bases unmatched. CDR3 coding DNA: TGCGCCAGCAGCCAATATAACCTAGCGGAGCCTTACAATGAGCAGTTCTTC. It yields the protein CASSQYNLAEPYNEQFF.

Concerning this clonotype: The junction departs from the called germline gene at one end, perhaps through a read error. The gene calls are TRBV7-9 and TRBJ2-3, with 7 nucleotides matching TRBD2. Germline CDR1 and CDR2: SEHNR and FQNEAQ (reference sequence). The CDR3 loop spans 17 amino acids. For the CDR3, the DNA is TGTGCTAGCAGCTCCCCGAGTCTAGCGGTGAGCATAGATACGCAGTATTTT. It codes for CASSSPSLAVSIDTQYF. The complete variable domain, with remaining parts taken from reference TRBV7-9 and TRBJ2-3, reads DTGVSQNPRHKITKRGQNVTFRCDPISEHNRLYWYRQTLGQGPEFLTYFQNEAQLEKSRLLSDRFSAERPKGSFSTLEIQRTEQGDSAMYLCASSSPSLAVSIDTQYFGPGTRLTVL.

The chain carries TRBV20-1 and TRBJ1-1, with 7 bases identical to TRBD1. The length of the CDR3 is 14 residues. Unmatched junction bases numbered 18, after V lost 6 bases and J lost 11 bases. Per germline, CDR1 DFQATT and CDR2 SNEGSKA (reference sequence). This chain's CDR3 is CSAQRSRSGGFAFF. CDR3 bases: TGCAGTGCCCAGCGAAGTCGGTCAGGGGGGTTCGCTTTCTTT.

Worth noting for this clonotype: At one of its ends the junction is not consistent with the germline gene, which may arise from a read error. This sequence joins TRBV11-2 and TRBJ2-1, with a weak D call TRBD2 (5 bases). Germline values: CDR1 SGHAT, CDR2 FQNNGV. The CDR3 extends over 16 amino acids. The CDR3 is CASSLDPLTSSNGQFF. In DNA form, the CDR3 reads TGTGCCAGCAGCTTAGACCCCCTCACTAGTAGCAATGGGCAGTTCTTC.

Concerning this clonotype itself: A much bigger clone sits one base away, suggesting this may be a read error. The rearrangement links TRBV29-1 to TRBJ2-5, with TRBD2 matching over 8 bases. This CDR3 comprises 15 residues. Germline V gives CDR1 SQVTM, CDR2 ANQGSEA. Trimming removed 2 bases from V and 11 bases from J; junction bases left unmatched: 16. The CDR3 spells CSVERLAGVRDEQYF. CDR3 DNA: TGCAGCGTTGAACGCCTAGCGGGCGTACGGGATGAGCAGTACTTC.

CDR3 nucleotide sequence: TGCAGTGAGACCGGGACTAGCACAGATACGCAGTATTTT. Its protein is CSETGTSTDTQYF. The chain carries TRBV20-1 and TRBJ2-3; D possibly corresponds to TRBD2 (6 bases). Germline V CDR1 and CDR2: DFQATT, SNEGSKA (reference sequence). The CDR3 runs 13 residues. Between the trimmed V and J ends, which lost 7 bases and 0 bases, there was a span of 11 bases.

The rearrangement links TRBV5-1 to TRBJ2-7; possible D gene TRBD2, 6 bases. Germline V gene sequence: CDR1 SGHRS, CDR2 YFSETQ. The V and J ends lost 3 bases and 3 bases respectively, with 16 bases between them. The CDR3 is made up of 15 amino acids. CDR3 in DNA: TGCGCCAGCAGCTCTCAGCCCCGGAGGGTCTACGAGCAGTACTTC. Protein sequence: CASSSQPRRVYEQYF.

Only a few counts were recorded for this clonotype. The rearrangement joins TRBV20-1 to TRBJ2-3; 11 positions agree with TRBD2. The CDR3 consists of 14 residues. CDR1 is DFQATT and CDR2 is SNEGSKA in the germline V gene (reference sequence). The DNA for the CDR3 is TGCAGCGGAGTAGCGGGGGGGCCAAGAGATACGCAGTATTTT. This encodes CSGVAGGPRDTQYF.

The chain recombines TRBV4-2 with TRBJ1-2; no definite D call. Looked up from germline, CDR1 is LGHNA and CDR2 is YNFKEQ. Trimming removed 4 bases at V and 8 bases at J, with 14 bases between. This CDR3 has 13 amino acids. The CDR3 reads CASSRASLYGYTF. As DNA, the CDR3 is TGTGCCAGCAGCCGGGCATCCCTCTACGGCTACACCTTC.

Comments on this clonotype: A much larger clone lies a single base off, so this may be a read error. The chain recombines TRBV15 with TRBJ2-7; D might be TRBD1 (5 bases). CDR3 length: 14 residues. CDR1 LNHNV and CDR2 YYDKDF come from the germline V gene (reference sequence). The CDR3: CATSRDDRSYERYF. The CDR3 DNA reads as TGTGCCACCAGCAGAGATGACAGATCCTACGAGCGGTACTTC.

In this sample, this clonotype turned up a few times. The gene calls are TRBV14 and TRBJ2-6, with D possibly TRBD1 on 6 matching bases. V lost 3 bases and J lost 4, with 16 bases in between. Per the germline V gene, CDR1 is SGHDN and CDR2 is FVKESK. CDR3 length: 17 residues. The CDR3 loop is CASSQRTVPGGANVLTF. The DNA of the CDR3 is TGTGCCAGCAGCCAGCGGACAGTTCCAGGAGGGGCCAACGTCCTGACTTTC.

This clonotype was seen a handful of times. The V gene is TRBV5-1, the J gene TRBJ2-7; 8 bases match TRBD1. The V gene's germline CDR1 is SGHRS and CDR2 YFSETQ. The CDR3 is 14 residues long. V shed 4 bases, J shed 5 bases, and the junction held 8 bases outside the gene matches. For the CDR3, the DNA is TGCGCCAGCAGCACACGGACAGGGATCGACGAGCAGTACTTC. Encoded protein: CASSTRTGIDEQYF.

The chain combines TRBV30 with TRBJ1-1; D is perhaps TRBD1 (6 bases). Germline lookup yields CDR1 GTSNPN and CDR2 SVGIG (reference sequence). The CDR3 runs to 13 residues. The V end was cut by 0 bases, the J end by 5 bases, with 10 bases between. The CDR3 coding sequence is TGTGCCTGGAGTGTTGGGGGCAGGACTGAAGCTTTCTTT. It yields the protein CAWSVGGRTEAFF.

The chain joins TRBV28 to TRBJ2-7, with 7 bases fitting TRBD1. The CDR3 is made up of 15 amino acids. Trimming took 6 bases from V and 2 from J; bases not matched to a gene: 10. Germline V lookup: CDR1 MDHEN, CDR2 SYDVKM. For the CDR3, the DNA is TGTGCCAGCAGCCCCAGGGGGACAGCCACCTACGAGCAGTACTTC. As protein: CASSPRGTATYEQYF.

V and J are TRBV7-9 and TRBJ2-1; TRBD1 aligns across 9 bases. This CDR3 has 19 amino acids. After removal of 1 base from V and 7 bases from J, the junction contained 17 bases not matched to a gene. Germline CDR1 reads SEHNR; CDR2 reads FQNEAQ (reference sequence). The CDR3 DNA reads TGTGCCAGCAGCTTAGGGGACAGGGTTGACCTACGGCTTGAAAATGAGCAGTTCTTC. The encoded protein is CASSLGDRVDLRLENEQFF. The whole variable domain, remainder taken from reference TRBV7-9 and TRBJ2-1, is DTGVSQNPRHKITKRGQNVTFRCDPISEHNRLYWYRQTLGQGPEFLTYFQNEAQLEKSRLLSDRFSAERPKGSFSTLEIQRTEQGDSAMYLCASSLGDRVDLRLENEQFFGPGTRLTVL.

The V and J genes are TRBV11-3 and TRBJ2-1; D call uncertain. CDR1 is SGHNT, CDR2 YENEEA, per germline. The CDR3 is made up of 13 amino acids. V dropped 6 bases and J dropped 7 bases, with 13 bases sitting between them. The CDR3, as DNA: TGTGCCAGCAGGCGTACTGGACGTAATGAGCAGTTCTTC. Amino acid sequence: CASRRTGRNEQFF.

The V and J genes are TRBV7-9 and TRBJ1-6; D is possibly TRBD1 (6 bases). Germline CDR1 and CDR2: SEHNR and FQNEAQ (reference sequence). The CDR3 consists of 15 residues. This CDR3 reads CGTPGQASWDSPLHF. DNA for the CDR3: TGTGGGACTCCGGGACAAGCCTCATGGGATTCACCCCTCCACTTT.

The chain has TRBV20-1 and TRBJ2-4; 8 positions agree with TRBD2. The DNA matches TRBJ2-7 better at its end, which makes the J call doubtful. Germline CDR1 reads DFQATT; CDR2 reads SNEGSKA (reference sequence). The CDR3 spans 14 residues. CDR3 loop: CSVGAAGETYEQYF. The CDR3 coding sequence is TGCAGTGTCGGGGCAGCGGGAGAGACCTACGAGCAGTACTTC.